This T cell receptor (beta chain) was found in a study of cytomegalovirus exposure and HLA in healthy donors. Notes on the study in general: Some V segments, TRBV6-2 and TRBV6-3 among them, were indistinguishable and were therefore excluded.

Researchers ran the PCR with 60 Vbeta and 13 Jbeta primers. Libraries were prepared by immunoSEQ multiplex PCR; TCRdb keeps only in-frame clonotypes and omits some of them. This sample has 55,000 to 80,000 clones, with roughly 73% found just once. The CDR3 totals 15 residues. From germline, CDR1 is SGDLS and CDR2 YYNGEE. V lost 0 bases, J lost 4 bases, and 0 bases stayed unmatched. Of note for this clone: The antigen remains undetermined.

This clonotype was sampled from a man aged 40-50 years in good health and CMV-seronegative. The chain couples TRBV9 to TRBJ2-5; 13 bases are a match to TRBD2. What was sequenced was PBMCs. The DNA for the CDR3 is TGTGCCAGCAGCGTAGGACTAGCGGGGGGAGAGACCCAGTACTTC. Its translation is CASSVGLAGGETQYF.